The next 8 T cell receptor beta chains were all read from a single sample in a study of blood T cell repertoires in COVID-19. Some clones are missing from TCRdb's copy, which holds only in-frame ones; the method was immunoSEQ multiplex PCR. Here the sample spans 250,000 to 350,000 clones, roughly 90% being singletons. Specimen: peripheral blood. The receptor set was obtained from a woman in her 30s with COVID-19, enrolled during active disease.

The chain has TRBV27 and TRBJ1-5; a weak D match, TRBD1 (6 bases). This CDR3 is built from 15 residues. V shed 3 bases and J shed 1 base, with 10 bases lying between them. Germline loops: CDR1 MNHEY, CDR2 SMNVEV (reference sequence). The DNA for the CDR3 is TGTGCCAGCAGTTTTCAGGGGTTGAGCAATCAGCCCCAGCATTTT. Its translation is CASSFQGLSNQPQHF.

V is TRBV27 and J is TRBJ2-7; weak D call: TRBD1 (7 bases). The ends were cut back, 5 bases at V and 3 bases at J, with 23 bases in the middle. Germline CDR1 reads MNHEY; CDR2 reads SMNVEV (reference sequence). The CDR3 runs to 17 residues. The CDR3 reads CASSPPHAGTVYYEQYF. In DNA, the CDR3 is TGTGCCAGCAGTCCCCCCCACGCGGGGACAGTTTACTACGAGCAGTACTTC.

In nucleotides, the CDR3 is TGCGCCAGCAGCTTGTGGACTAGCGGGAGCACAGATACGCAGTATTTT. It translates to CASSLWTSGSTDTQYF. The chain recombines TRBV5-1 with TRBJ2-3, with 11 bases that match TRBD2. The CDR3 consists of 16 residues. V lost 1 base and J lost 0; bases outside the gene matches: 1. Germline V lookup: CDR1 SGHRS, CDR2 YFSETQ.

The J gene is TRBJ2-7, the V gene TRBV13; D might be TRBD2 (5 bases). Germline assignment: CDR1 PRHDT and CDR2 FYEKMQ (reference sequence). The CDR3 is 14 amino acids. The V end was cut by 2 bases, the J end by 1 base, with 9 bases between. CDR3 DNA sequence: TGTGCCAGCAGCTTACGGACTGGATCCTACGAGCAGTACTTC. Its protein is CASSLRTGSYEQYF.

V and J are TRBV30 and TRBJ1-4, with 9 bases matching TRBD1. CDR1 and CDR2 from the germline V gene are GTSNPN and SVGIG (reference sequence). This CDR3 region has 14 residues. The trim removed 4 bases at V and 7 bases at J, leaving 7 bases unmatched. The CDR3 DNA sequence: TGTGCCTGGACCCCGGACAGGGGTGGTGAAAAACTGTTTTTT. Translation: CAWTPDRGGEKLFF.

The CDR3 protein is CASSSLRVKWGPGGAFF. CDR3 DNA sequence: TGTGCCAGCAGTTCTCTGAGGGTGAAGTGGGGGCCTGGAGGAGCTTTCTTT. The genes are TRBV28 and TRBJ1-1, with D perhaps TRBD1 (6 bases). The CDR3 consists of 17 residues. Trimming pared 4 bases from V and 10 bases from J, leaving 28 bases between. Germline V CDR1 and CDR2: MDHEN, SYDVKM.

The chain uses TRBV5-4 and TRBJ2-7; 7 bases line up with TRBD1. The CDR3 totals 14 residues. Trimming took 4 bases from V and 2 from J; bases not matched to a gene: 6. Germline V gene data show CDR1 as SGHNT and CDR2 as YYREEE (reference sequence). CDR3 amino acids: CASSPRTGPYEQYF. Written as DNA, the CDR3 is TGTGCCAGCAGCCCAAGGACAGGCCCCTACGAGCAGTACTTC.

The gene calls are TRBV15 and TRBJ2-3; 7 nucleotides match TRBD1. This CDR3 region has 15 residues. Germline V gene data show CDR1 as LNHNV and CDR2 as YYDKDF (reference sequence). Trimming cost V 5 bases and J 2 bases; bases outside gene matches: 7. The CDR3 DNA is TGTGCCACCAGCCGTCGTCAGGGGGTCACAGATACGCAGTATTTT. Encoded protein: CATSRRQGVTDTQYF.